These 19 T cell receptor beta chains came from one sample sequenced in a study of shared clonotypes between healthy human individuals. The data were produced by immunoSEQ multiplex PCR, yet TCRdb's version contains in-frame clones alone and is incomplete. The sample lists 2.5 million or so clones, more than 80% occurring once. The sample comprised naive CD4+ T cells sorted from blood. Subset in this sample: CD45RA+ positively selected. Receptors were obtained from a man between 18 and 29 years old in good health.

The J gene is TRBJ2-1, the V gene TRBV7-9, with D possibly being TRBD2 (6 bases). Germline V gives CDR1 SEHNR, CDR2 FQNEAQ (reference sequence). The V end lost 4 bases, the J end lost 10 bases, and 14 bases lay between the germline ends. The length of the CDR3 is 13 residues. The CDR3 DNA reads TGTGCCAGCAGCTGGGACTCCCTAGAGGAGCAGTTCTTC. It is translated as CASSWDSLEEQFF. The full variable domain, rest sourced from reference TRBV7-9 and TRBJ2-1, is DTGVSQNPRHKITKRGQNVTFRCDPISEHNRLYWYRQTLGQGPEFLTYFQNEAQLEKSRLLSDRFSAERPKGSFSTLEIQRTEQGDSAMYLCASSWDSLEEQFFGPGTRLTVL.

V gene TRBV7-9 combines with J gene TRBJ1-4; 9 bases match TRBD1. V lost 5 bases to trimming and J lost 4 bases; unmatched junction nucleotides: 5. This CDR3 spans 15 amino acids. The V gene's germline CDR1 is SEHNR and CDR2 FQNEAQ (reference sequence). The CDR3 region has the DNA TGTGCCAGCAGCCCGGGGACAGGGCGTAATGAAAAACTGTTTTTT. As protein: CASSPGTGRNEKLFF.

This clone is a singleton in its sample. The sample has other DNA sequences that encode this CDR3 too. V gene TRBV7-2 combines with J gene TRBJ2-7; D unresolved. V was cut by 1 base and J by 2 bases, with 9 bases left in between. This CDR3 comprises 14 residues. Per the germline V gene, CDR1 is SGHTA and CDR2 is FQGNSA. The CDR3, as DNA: TGTGCCAGCAGCTTAGACGTAGGGACCTACGAGCAGTACTTC. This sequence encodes CASSLDVGTYEQYF.

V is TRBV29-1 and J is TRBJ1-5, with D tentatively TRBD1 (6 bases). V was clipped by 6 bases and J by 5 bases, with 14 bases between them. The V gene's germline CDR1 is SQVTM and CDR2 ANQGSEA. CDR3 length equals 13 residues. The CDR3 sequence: CSVGTGTYQPQHF. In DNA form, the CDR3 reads TGCAGCGTCGGAACAGGGACCTATCAGCCCCAGCATTTT.

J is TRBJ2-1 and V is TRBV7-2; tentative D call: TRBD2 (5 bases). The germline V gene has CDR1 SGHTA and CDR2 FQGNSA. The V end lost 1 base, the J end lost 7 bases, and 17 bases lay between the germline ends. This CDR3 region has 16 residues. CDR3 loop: CASSLVWVTTTNEQFF. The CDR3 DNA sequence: TGTGCCAGCAGCTTAGTTTGGGTGACTACTACAAATGAGCAGTTCTTC.

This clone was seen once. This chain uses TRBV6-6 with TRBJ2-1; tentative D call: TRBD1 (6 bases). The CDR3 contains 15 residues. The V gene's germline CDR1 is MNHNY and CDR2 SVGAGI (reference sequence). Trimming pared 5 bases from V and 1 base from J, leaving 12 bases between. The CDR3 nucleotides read TGTGCCAGCAGTCGGACAGCTCTTTCCTACAATGAGCAGTTCTTC. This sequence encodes CASSRTALSYNEQFF.

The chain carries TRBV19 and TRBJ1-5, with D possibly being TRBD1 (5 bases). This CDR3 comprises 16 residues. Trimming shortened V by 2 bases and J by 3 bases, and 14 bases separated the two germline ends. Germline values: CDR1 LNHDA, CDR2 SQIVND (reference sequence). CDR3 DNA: TGTGCCAGTAGTATAAGGACGGGGACCTACAATCAGCCCCAGCATTTT. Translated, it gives CASSIRTGTYNQPQHF.

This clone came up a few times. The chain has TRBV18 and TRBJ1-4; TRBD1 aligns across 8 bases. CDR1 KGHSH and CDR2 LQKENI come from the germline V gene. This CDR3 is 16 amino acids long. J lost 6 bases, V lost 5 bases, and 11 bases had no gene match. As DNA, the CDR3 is TGTGCCAGCTCAGCATTGGACAGGGAAGAGGATGAAAAACTGTTTTTT. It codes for CASSALDREEDEKLFF.

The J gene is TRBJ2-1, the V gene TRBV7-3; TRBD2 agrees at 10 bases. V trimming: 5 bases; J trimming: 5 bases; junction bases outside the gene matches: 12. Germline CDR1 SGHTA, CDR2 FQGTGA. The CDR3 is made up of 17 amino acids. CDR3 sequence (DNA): TGTGCCAGCAGCCCAACACCGGGACTAGCGACCCACAATGAGCAGTTCTTC. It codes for CASSPTPGLATHNEQFF.

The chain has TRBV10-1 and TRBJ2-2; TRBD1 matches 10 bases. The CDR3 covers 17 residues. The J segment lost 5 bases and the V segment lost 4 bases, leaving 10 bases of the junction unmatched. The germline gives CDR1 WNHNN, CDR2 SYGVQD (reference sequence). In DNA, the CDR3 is TGCGCCAGCAGTGGTACGTACGGGACAGGGGAAACCGGGGAGCTGTTTTTT. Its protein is CASSGTYGTGETGELFF.

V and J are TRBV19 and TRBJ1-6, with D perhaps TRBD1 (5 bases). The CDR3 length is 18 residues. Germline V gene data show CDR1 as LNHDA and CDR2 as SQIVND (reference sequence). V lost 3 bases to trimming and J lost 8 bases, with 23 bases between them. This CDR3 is CASSIGVGGHGDDSPLHF. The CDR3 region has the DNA TGTGCCAGTAGTATCGGCGTTGGTGGACATGGGGACGATTCACCCCTCCACTTT.

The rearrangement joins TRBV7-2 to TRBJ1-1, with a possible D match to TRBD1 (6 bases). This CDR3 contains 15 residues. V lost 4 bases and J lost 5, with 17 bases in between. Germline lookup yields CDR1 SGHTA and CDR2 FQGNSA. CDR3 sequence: CASSSKQGIFTEAFF. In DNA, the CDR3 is TGTGCCAGCAGCTCTAAACAGGGAATCTTTACTGAAGCTTTCTTT.

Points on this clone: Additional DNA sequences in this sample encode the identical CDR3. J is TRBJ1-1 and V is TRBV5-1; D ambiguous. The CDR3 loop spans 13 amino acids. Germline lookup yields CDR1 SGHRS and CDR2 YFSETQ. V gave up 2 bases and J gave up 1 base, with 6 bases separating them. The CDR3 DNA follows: TGCGCCAGCAGCTTTACCGAGAACACTGAAGCTTTCTTT. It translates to CASSFTENTEAFF.

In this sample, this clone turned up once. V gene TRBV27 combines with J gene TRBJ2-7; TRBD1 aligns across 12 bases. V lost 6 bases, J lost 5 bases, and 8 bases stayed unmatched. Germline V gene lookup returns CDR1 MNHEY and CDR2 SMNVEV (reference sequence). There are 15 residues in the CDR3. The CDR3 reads CASRLGTGGGNEQYF. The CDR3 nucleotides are TGTGCCAGCAGGCTCGGGACAGGGGGCGGCAACGAGCAGTACTTC.

CDR3 nucleotide sequence: TGCGCCAGCAGCCAAGGACTAGCGGGGGACCTGAACATTCAGTACTTC. This codes for CASSQGLAGDLNIQYF. V gene TRBV4-1 combines with J gene TRBJ2-4; 12 bases fit TRBD2. The CDR3 totals 16 residues. Trimming cost V 1 base and J 7 bases; bases outside gene matches: 5. From germline, CDR1 is MGHRA and CDR2 YSYEKL.

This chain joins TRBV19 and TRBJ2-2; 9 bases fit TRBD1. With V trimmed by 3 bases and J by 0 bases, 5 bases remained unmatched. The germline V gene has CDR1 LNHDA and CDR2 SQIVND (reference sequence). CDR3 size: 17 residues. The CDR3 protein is CASSIWWTGANTGELFF. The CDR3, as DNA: TGTGCCAGTAGTATTTGGTGGACAGGGGCGAACACCGGGGAGCTGTTTTTT.

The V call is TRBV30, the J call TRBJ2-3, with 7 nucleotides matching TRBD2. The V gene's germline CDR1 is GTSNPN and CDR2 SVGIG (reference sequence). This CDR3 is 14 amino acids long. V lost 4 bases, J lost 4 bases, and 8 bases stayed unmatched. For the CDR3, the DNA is TGTGCCTGGAAGTCTAGCGGAGGCGCAGATACGCAGTATTTT. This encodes CAWKSSGGADTQYF.

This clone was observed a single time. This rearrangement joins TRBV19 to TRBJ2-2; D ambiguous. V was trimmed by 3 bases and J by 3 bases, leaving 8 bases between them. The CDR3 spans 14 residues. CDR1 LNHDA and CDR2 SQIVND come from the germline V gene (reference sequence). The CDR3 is CASSIDGDTGELFF. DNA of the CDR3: TGTGCCAGTAGTATTGACGGAGACACCGGGGAGCTGTTTTTT.

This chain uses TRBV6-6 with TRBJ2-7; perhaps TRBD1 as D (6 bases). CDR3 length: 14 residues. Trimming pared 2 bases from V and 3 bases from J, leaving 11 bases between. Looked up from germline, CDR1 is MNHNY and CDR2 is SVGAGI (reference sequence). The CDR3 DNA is TGTGCCAGCAGTTACGGAGGACAGAGCTACGAGCAGTACTTC. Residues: CASSYGGQSYEQYF.